One and the same sample provided the 24 T cell receptor beta chains below, sequenced in a study of T-cell reconstitution after alpha-beta-depleted transplantation in children. Library preparation (for TCRbeta) was performed with unique molecular identifiers. Via MiXCR, TCRdb re-called the PCR reads, giving one row per CDR3 protein. This table has around 960,000 distinct CDR3 sequences, around 30% appearing once. This specimen consisted of PBMCs, mostly from graft donor cells, obtained 360 days after TCRalphabeta/CD19-depleted stem cell transplant. The receptors here all came from a boy in the first two years of life who had a stem cell transplant for SCID, so the T cells may come from the graft donor.

This chain connects TRBV2 to TRBJ2-3; 8 bases line up with TRBD1. Germline V gene sequence: CDR1 SNHLY, CDR2 FYNNEI. The length of the CDR3 is 15 residues. V was pared by 5 bases and J by 7 bases, with 11 bases of the junction left unmatched. The CDR3 bases are TGTGCCAGCAGTACCCCCCGGGACAGGAAATATACGCAGTATTTT. Amino acids: CASSTPRDRKYTQYF.

The chain joins TRBV5-6 to TRBJ2-1, with TRBD1 matching over 8 bases. Germline values: CDR1 SGHDT, CDR2 YYEEEE. After removal of 2 bases from V and 7 bases from J, the junction contained 5 bases not matched to a gene. The CDR3 has 14 amino acids. CDR3 sequence: CASSFTGGSNEQFF. The DNA for the CDR3 is TGTGCCAGCAGCTTTACAGGGGGTAGTAATGAGCAGTTCTTC.

This clonotype was recorded a few times. This chain uses TRBV12-3 or TRBV12-4 with TRBJ2-2; D possibly corresponds to TRBD2 (5 bases). V was pared by 11 bases and J by 8 bases, with 18 bases between. CDR3 length: 13 residues. The CDR3 nucleotides are TGTGCCGGTGGGAGCGGACCCCAGGGGGAGCTGTTTTTT. Protein product: CAGGSGPQGELFF.

The chain has TRBV5-1 and TRBJ2-5, with TRBD1 matching 9 bases. CDR3 length: 15 residues. Per germline, CDR1 SGHRS and CDR2 YFSETQ. With 2 bases clipped from V and 5 bases from J, the junction kept 7 bases outside the gene matches. CDR3 sequence: CASSLGQGRYETQYF. The CDR3 DNA reads TGCGCCAGCAGCTTAGGACAGGGGAGATACGAGACCCAGTACTTC.

The CDR3 sequence is CASARQGPNTGELFF. CDR3 sequence (DNA): TGTGCCAGCGCAAGACAGGGACCGAACACCGGGGAGCTGTTTTTT. V usage is TRBV18 and J usage is TRBJ2-2; 7 nucleotides agree with TRBD1. V dropped 8 bases and J dropped 0; count of bases not matched to a gene: 6. Germline CDR1 KGHSH, CDR2 LQKENI. The CDR3 covers 15 residues.

This clonotype was seen only a few times. The chain carries TRBV15 and TRBJ1-4, with unresolved D. This CDR3 region has 14 residues. Germline V gene sequence: CDR1 LNHNV, CDR2 YYDKDF (reference sequence). The V end was cut by 1 base, the J end by 16 bases, with 19 bases between. For the CDR3, the DNA is TGTGCCACCAGCAGAGGGTCGACGGCCAGCCCTCGGTTTTTT. Amino acid sequence: CATSRGSTASPRFF.

This rearrangement joins TRBV10-3 to TRBJ2-3; 9 positions match TRBD2. J gave up 2 bases and V 7 bases, and 7 bases lay outside the gene matches. The CDR3 contains 15 residues. Germline loops: CDR1 ENHRY, CDR2 SYGVKD. CDR3 sequence reads: CAIKFSGGTTDTQYF. The CDR3 coding sequence is TGTGCCATCAAATTTAGCGGGGGCACCACAGATACGCAGTATTTT.

The rearrangement uses TRBV12-3 or TRBV12-4 and TRBJ2-2; D might be TRBD1 (6 bases). Trimming removed 6 bases from V and 1 base from J, with 12 bases in between. The CDR3 length is 15 residues. CDR3 nucleotide sequence: TGTGCCAGCAGCTGGGGGACACGGAACACCGGGGAGCTGTTTTTT. It yields the protein CASSWGTRNTGELFF.

This clonotype has only a few counts. The V gene is TRBV6-5, the J gene TRBJ2-1, with TRBD2 identical over 7 bases. Germline V gene data show CDR1 as MNHEY and CDR2 as SVGAGI. The CDR3 extends over 15 amino acids. The J segment lost 1 base and the V segment lost 6 bases, leaving 6 bases of the junction unmatched. The DNA of the CDR3 is TGTGCCAGCAGCGGGGGAGGGGCGTCCTACAATGAGCAGTTCTTC. It specifies CASSGGGASYNEQFF.

The gene calls are TRBV7-2 and TRBJ2-3; no firm D call. This CDR3 is built from 12 residues. Germline values: CDR1 SGHTA, CDR2 FQGNSA. V dropped 2 bases and J dropped 5 bases, with 5 bases sitting between them. This chain's CDR3 is CASSLLLDTQYF. Here the CDR3 DNA reads TGTGCCAGCAGCTTACTGTTAGATACGCAGTATTTT.

V gene TRBV20-1 combines with J gene TRBJ2-3; 9 bases are shared with TRBD1. The J segment lost 2 bases and the V segment lost 5 bases, leaving 14 bases of the junction unmatched. CDR3 length equals 17 residues. Germline V gene data show CDR1 as DFQATT and CDR2 as SNEGSKA (reference sequence). This chain's CDR3 is CSAGDVPGTGITDTQYF. In DNA form, the CDR3 reads TGCAGTGCTGGGGACGTCCCCGGGACAGGGATCACAGATACGCAGTATTTT.

This clonotype was counted a few times. The junction shows a germline mismatch at one end, possibly a read error. The chain combines TRBV30 with TRBJ2-7; no firm D call. CDR1 and CDR2 from the germline V gene are GTSNPN and SVGIG (reference sequence). This CDR3 is built from 14 residues. The CDR3 loop is CAWNPHRASYEQYF. Written as DNA, the CDR3 is TGTGCTTGGAACCCTCACAGAGCCTCCTACGAGCAGTACTTC.

This chain joins TRBV20-1 and TRBJ2-2; no definite D call. The CDR3 consists of 15 residues. The germline CDR1 and CDR2 sequences are DFQATT and SNEGSKA (reference sequence). V lost 0 bases, J lost 2 bases, and 10 bases lay in between. CDR3 bases: TGCAGTGCTAGAGATCGAGGCCTTAACACCGGGGAGCTGTTTTTT. Its translation is CSARDRGLNTGELFF.

This sequence joins TRBV28 and TRBJ2-7, with 11 nucleotides matching TRBD2. CDR1 is MDHEN and CDR2 is SYDVKM in the germline V gene. V shed 7 bases, J shed 2 bases, and the junction held 13 bases outside the gene matches. The length of the CDR3 is 17 residues. CDR3 sequence: CASTTTRLAGLPYEQYF. The CDR3 nucleotides are TGTGCCAGCACCACAACCCGACTAGCGGGGCTTCCCTACGAGCAGTACTTC. Complete variable domain (other parts from reference TRBV28 and TRBJ2-7): DVKVTQSSRYLVKRTGEKVFLECVQDMDHENMFWYRQDPGLGLRLIYFSYDVKMKEKGDIPEGYSVSREKKERFSLILESASTNQTSMYLCASTTTRLAGLPYEQYFGPGTRLTVT.

This chain joins TRBV7-8 and TRBJ2-7, with D possibly matching TRBD2 (6 bases). Trimming cost V 4 bases and J 4 bases, with 17 bases left between them. CDR3 length: 15 residues. Germline assignment: CDR1 SGHVS and CDR2 FQNEAQ. The CDR3 loop is CASSSLRGMGYEQYF. The CDR3 DNA sequence: TGTGCCAGCAGCTCACTGCGGGGAATGGGGTACGAGCAGTACTTC.

The gene calls are TRBV5-1 and TRBJ2-1, with D possibly being TRBD2 (5 bases). V gave up 2 bases and J gave up 8 bases, with 11 bases separating them. The CDR3 has 13 amino acids. Germline CDR1 and CDR2: SGHRS and YFSETQ. The CDR3 is CASSLTSVYEQFF. CDR3 nucleotide sequence: TGCGCCAGCAGCTTAACTAGTGTCTATGAGCAGTTCTTC. Based on the CDR3 plus reference TRBV5-1 and TRBJ2-1, the full variable domain is KAGVTQTPRYLIKTRGQQVTLSCSPISGHRSVSWYQQTPGQGLQFLFEYFSETQRNKGNFPGRFSGRQFSNSRSEMNVSTLELGDSALYLCASSLTSVYEQFFGPGTRLTVL.

V is TRBV9 and J is TRBJ2-6; TRBD1 might be the D (6 bases). V was shortened by 3 bases and J by 0 bases, with 10 bases between the two germline ends. This CDR3 comprises 16 residues. Germline CDR1 reads SGDLS; CDR2 reads YYNGEE. CDR3: CASSAQGSSGANVLTF. CDR3 bases: TGTGCCAGCAGCGCCCAGGGGAGCTCTGGGGCCAACGTCCTGACTTTC.

This clonotype was counted only a few times. The chain couples TRBV11-2 to TRBJ2-3; D might be TRBD1 (5 bases). Germline CDR1 and CDR2: SGHAT and FQNNGV. V lost 1 base and J 1 base, leaving 12 bases between the germline ends. The CDR3 runs 16 residues. The CDR3 region is CASSLGGPSGTDTQYF. CDR3 sequence (DNA): TGTGCCAGCAGCTTAGGGGGCCCTTCTGGCACAGATACGCAGTATTTT.

The count of this clonotype is one. The chain uses TRBV6-2 or TRBV6-3 and TRBJ2-3; 13 bases match TRBD2. Germline V gene sequence: CDR1 MNHEY, CDR2 SVGEGT. The CDR3 is made up of 20 amino acids. V was clipped by 2 bases and J by 5 bases; unmatched bases: 16. This chain's CDR3 is CASSYPGRVTSGGFGDTQYF. CDR3 nucleotide sequence: TGTGCCAGCAGTTACCCCGGCAGGGTGACTAGCGGGGGGTTCGGAGATACGCAGTATTTT.

The V and J genes are TRBV21-1 and TRBJ2-7; TRBD1 is taken as the D call from the table, unchecked against the DNA. TRBV21-1 is a pseudogene segment. The CDR3 spans 16 residues. CDR3 sequence (DNA): TGTGCCAGCAGCAAAGGCAGGGTCTTTGGGATCTACGAGCAGTACTTC. Protein: CASSKGRVFGIYEQYF.

This clonotype was detected only a few times. This chain uses TRBV20-1 with TRBJ2-4; D ambiguous. Germline values: CDR1 DFQATT, CDR2 SNEGSKA (reference sequence). The CDR3 extends over 14 amino acids. V lost 6 bases, J lost 1 base, and 13 bases lay in between. CDR3 bases: TGCAGTGCCCTGGTTCAAAACGCCAAAAACATTCAGTACTTC. Its translation is CSALVQNAKNIQYF.

V usage is TRBV7-9 and J usage is TRBJ1-1; D gene uncertain. CDR1 SEHNR and CDR2 FQNEAQ come from the germline V gene (reference sequence). This CDR3 has 14 amino acids. With 2 bases removed from V and 0 bases from J, the gap between germline ends came to 7 bases. CDR3 protein: CASSLQSVNTEAFF. Here the CDR3 DNA reads TGTGCCAGCAGCTTACAATCAGTGAACACTGAAGCTTTCTTT.

In this sample, this clonotype turned up once. This chain joins TRBV12-3 or TRBV12-4 and TRBJ2-1; 10 bases agree with TRBD2. The CDR3 totals 16 residues. V shed 6 bases, J shed 2 bases, and the junction held 7 bases outside the gene matches. The CDR3, as DNA: TGTGCCAGCAGCCGACTAGCGGGCAACACCTACAATGAGCAGTTCTTC. Its translation is CASSRLAGNTYNEQFF.

The gene calls are TRBV15 and TRBJ2-7; D may be TRBD1 or TRBD2 (5 bases each). V lost 1 base to trimming and J lost 2 bases, with 12 bases between them. The length of the CDR3 is 15 residues. Germline CDR1 LNHNV, CDR2 YYDKDF (reference sequence). The CDR3 nucleotides read TGTGCCACCAGCAGAGGGTGGGACCCAACCTACGAGCAGTACTTC. This sequence encodes CATSRGWDPTYEQYF. Full variable domain (missing parts from reference TRBV15 and TRBJ2-7): DAMVIQNPRYQVTQFGKPVTLSCSQTLNHNVMYWYQQKSSQAPKLLFHYYDKDFNNEADTPDNFQSRRPNTSFCFLDIRSPGLGDTAMYLCATSRGWDPTYEQYFGPGTRLTVT.